The present T cell receptor beta chain was sequenced within a study of T cells in Graves' hyperthyroidism and ophthalmopathy. Findings and limits, study-wide: Also found in blood were most expanded thyroid clonotypes above 0.001. Ophthalmopathy could be told apart from stable hyperthyroidism with a 13 V-J model.

This clonotype was counted many times. The antigen is not known. TCR beta CDR3 region amplification was performed from RNA transcripts. HTBI primers were employed in a first-round RT-PCR of the TCR CDR3. TCRdb analysed the multiplex PCR reads with MiXCR anew, one entry per CDR3 protein. The table shows around 480,000 distinct CDR3 sequences, with over 13% occurring only once. This CDR3 region has 14 residues. V dropped 5 bases and J dropped 7; count of bases not matched to a gene: 8. Germline loops: CDR1 SGHTA, CDR2 FQGTGA. The authors deemed Graves' hyperthyroidism stable absent ophthalmopathy progression within 18 months. The hyperthyroidism was newly diagnosed and had lasted under 2 months; the patients were aged 18 to 65.

The chain combines TRBV7-3 with TRBJ2-1; 7 nucleotides agree with TRBD2. The clonotype was recovered from a woman aged 18-30 years with Graves' hyperthyroidism. What was sequenced was blood. CDR3 sequence reads: CASSRAGELNEQFF. CDR3 bases: TGTGCCAGCAGCCGGGCGGGGGAGCTAAATGAGCAGTTCTTC.